These 32 T cell receptor beta chains share one sample of origin, sequenced in a study of PD-1 blockade in classical Hodgkin lymphoma. No patient escaped relapse after autologous stem cell transplantation, and brentuximab vedotin exposure varied. The investigators isolated CD8+ T cells from thawed PBMCs using magnetic negative selection. Profiling relied on immunoSEQ multiplex PCR, and the TCRdb table lists in-frame clones only, not all of them. This sample yields 2,900 or so clones, of which 70% to 85% are seen a single time; about 18% belongs to the top ten. This sample comprised CD8+ T cells from blood, obtained at baseline. The receptors here all came from a human donor with classical Hodgkin lymphoma.

V is TRBV5-6 and J is TRBJ1-1; no reliable D call. This CDR3 has 13 amino acids. V was trimmed by 4 bases and J by 7 bases, leaving 14 bases between them. CDR1 SGHDT and CDR2 YYEEEE come from the germline V gene. The CDR3 loop is CASSNNPRDEAFF. DNA for the CDR3: TGTGCCAGCAGCAACAACCCGAGAGATGAAGCTTTCTTT.

The chain recombines TRBV4-1 with TRBJ2-2; the D is unclear. Germline V CDR1 and CDR2: MGHRA, YSYEKL. This CDR3 region has 17 residues. V was cut by 1 base and J by 5 bases, with 17 bases left in between. CDR3 coding DNA: TGCGCCAGCAGCCAAGGAAGCGCAACAGTCGGTACCGGGGAGCTGTTTTTT. Translating gives CASSQGSATVGTGELFF.

V gene TRBV6-1 combines with J gene TRBJ2-6; D is ambiguous. V was shortened by 4 bases and J by 0 bases, with 4 bases between the two germline ends. The germline V gene encodes CDR1 MNHNS and CDR2 SASEGT. CDR3 length: 14 residues. CDR3 nucleotide sequence: TGTGCCAGCAGTGTGAGCTCTGGGGCCAACGTCCTGACTTTC. Amino acids: CASSVSSGANVLTF.

The chain has TRBV7-3 and TRBJ2-1, with TRBD1 matching 8 bases. Germline V CDR1 and CDR2: SGHTA, FQGTGA. This CDR3 comprises 13 residues. V lost 3 bases, J lost 8 bases, and 3 bases stayed unmatched. The CDR3 DNA sequence: TGTGCCAGCAGCTTTGACAGGGGTTATGAGCAGTTCTTC. Translation: CASSFDRGYEQFF.

The chain couples TRBV29-1 to TRBJ1-2, with 8 positions matching TRBD1. Germline V gene lookup returns CDR1 SQVTM and CDR2 ANQGSEA. V lost 3 bases and J lost 4; bases outside the gene matches: 4. The CDR3 covers 13 residues. The CDR3 loop is CSVDQGAIYGYTF. CDR3 nucleotides: TGCAGCGTTGATCAGGGGGCTATCTATGGCTACACCTTC.

The chain employs TRBV19 and TRBJ1-1; TRBD1 aligns across 7 bases. The CDR3 loop spans 17 amino acids. Per germline, CDR1 LNHDA and CDR2 SQIVND (reference sequence). J lost 0 bases, V lost 5 bases, and 12 bases had no gene match. This CDR3 reads CASSLGLRDSLNTEAFF. CDR3 nucleotide sequence: TGTGCCAGTAGTCTCGGCTTACGGGACAGTCTGAACACTGAAGCTTTCTTT.

The rearrangement uses TRBV11-1 and TRBJ2-2, with a weak D call TRBD1 (5 bases). This CDR3 comprises 12 residues. The germline V gene has CDR1 SGHAT and CDR2 FQDESV (reference sequence). Trimming removed 5 bases from V and 8 bases from J, with 9 bases in between. CDR3 DNA sequence: TGTGCCAGCAGCCGCCCAGGGGGGGAGCTGTTTTTT. Amino acid sequence: CASSRPGGELFF.

The genes are TRBV5-6 and TRBJ2-7; 9 bases align to TRBD1. Trimming removed 4 bases from V and 4 bases from J; junction bases left unmatched: 6. The CDR3 extends over 14 amino acids. Looked up from germline, CDR1 is SGHDT and CDR2 is YYEEEE. CDR3 sequence (DNA): TGTGCCAGCAGCCCGGGACAGGGTGGGTACGAGCAGTACTTC. This translates into CASSPGQGGYEQYF.

DNA of the CDR3: TGTGCCAGCAGCCAAGGGACAGGGATGAACACTGAAGCTTTCTTT. Its translation: CASSQGTGMNTEAFF. V and J are TRBV9 and TRBJ1-1; TRBD1 agrees at 9 bases. J lost 0 bases, V lost 4 bases, and 4 bases had no gene match. The CDR3 extends over 15 amino acids. The germline V gene has CDR1 SGDLS and CDR2 YYNGEE.

This clone occurred a few times. V usage is TRBV25-1 and J usage is TRBJ2-7; TRBD1 might be the D (5 bases). V was clipped by 5 bases and J by 2 bases, with 7 bases between them. There are 12 residues in the CDR3. The germline V gene encodes CDR1 MGHDK and CDR2 SYGVNS. The CDR3 loop is CASSQTAYEQYF. CDR3 DNA sequence: TGTGCCAGCAGTCAGACAGCCTACGAGCAGTACTTC.

The chain recombines TRBV9 with TRBJ2-2; D gene ambiguous. This CDR3 contains 12 residues. The germline V gene encodes CDR1 SGDLS and CDR2 YYNGEE. Trimming removed 3 bases from V and 4 bases from J, with 4 bases in between. The CDR3 DNA reads as TGTGCCAGCAGCGATGGCACCGGGGAGCTGTTTTTT. Translating gives CASSDGTGELFF.

This clone was detected once. V gene TRBV6-5 combines with J gene TRBJ1-5; maybe TRBD1 (6 bases). Germline CDR1 is MNHEY and CDR2 is SVGAGI. The V and J ends lost 0 bases and 7 bases respectively, with 13 bases between them. The CDR3 runs 15 residues. This chain's CDR3 is CASSYSSGQGQPQHF. The CDR3 nucleotides read TGTGCCAGCAGTTACTCTTCGGGACAAGGACAGCCCCAGCATTTT.

A single count supports this clone. The CDR3 sequence is CASSDRVPKNTEAFF. The DNA of the CDR3 is TGTGCCAGCAGCGACAGGGTGCCGAAGAACACTGAAGCTTTCTTT. The rearrangement links TRBV11-2 to TRBJ1-1; 7 positions agree with TRBD1. Unmatched junction bases numbered 7, after V lost 5 bases and J lost 1 base. The CDR3 covers 15 residues. Germline lookup yields CDR1 SGHAT and CDR2 FQNNGV.

The rearrangement links TRBV19 to TRBJ1-1; tentatively, D is TRBD1 (5 bases). Trimming pared 10 bases from V and 1 base from J, leaving 13 bases between. Germline V CDR1 and CDR2: LNHDA, SQIVND (reference sequence). The CDR3 is 13 amino acids. The CDR3 reads CATQYGGNTEAFF. The CDR3 coding sequence is TGTGCCACCCAGTATGGGGGGAACACTGAAGCTTTCTTT.

The V call is TRBV5-1, the J call TRBJ1-5, with TRBD1 as a possible D gene (5 bases). The V end was cut by 0 bases, the J end by 9 bases, with 10 bases between. Germline-derived CDR1 and CDR2 are SGHRS and YFSETQ. This CDR3 has 13 amino acids. CDR3 coding DNA: TGCGCCAGCAGCTTGGGTCAGGGTCGGCCCCAGCATTTT. As protein: CASSLGQGRPQHF.

This clone was counted a few times. This chain uses TRBV18 with TRBJ1-1; TRBD1 matches 11 bases. The junction had 8 bases not matched to a gene; V was cut back by 6 bases and J by 2 bases. This CDR3 is built from 16 residues. CDR1 KGHSH and CDR2 LQKENI come from the germline V gene. The CDR3 spells CASSEDRGPRNTEAFF. CDR3 nucleotide sequence: TGTGCCAGCTCCGAGGACAGGGGGCCTAGAAACACTGAAGCTTTCTTT. Together with reference TRBV18 and TRBJ1-1, the CDR3 gives the full variable domain: NAGVMQNPRHLVRRRGQEARLRCSPMKGHSHVYWYRQLPEEGLKFMVYLQKENIIDESGMPKERFSAEFPKEGPSILRIQQVVRGDSAAYFCASSEDRGPRNTEAFFGQGTRLTVV.

Note on this clone: Relative to the germline gene, one junction end is altered; a read error may explain this. The V gene is TRBV7-9, the J gene TRBJ2-7; D possibly uses TRBD1 or TRBD2 (7 bases each). There are 15 residues in the CDR3. The V gene's germline CDR1 is SEHNR and CDR2 FQNEAQ (reference sequence). CDR3 coding DNA: TGTGCCAGAAGCTTGGGGGGGGACAGCTCCTACGAGCAGTACTTC. This gives the protein CARSLGGDSSYEQYF.

The genes are TRBV13 and TRBJ2-7; 11 bases line up with TRBD2. Germline assignment: CDR1 PRHDT and CDR2 FYEKMQ (reference sequence). V lost 3 bases, J lost 4 bases, and 8 bases stayed unmatched. The CDR3 covers 16 residues. CDR3 amino acids: CASSLASGGSRYEQYF. The CDR3 nucleotides are TGTGCCAGCAGCTTGGCTAGCGGGGGGTCTCGTTACGAGCAGTACTTC.

The chain uses TRBV10-3 and TRBJ1-2; D remains unclear. V gave up 7 bases and J gave up 7 bases, with 13 bases separating them. The CDR3 is 12 residues long. Germline CDR1 ENHRY, CDR2 SYGVKD. CDR3 in amino acids: CAINRPEGGYTF. CDR3 sequence (DNA): TGTGCCATCAACCGACCGGAGGGTGGCTACACCTTC.

The gene calls are TRBV11-2 and TRBJ1-1, with 7 nucleotides matching TRBD1. V lost 4 bases and J lost 3; bases outside the gene matches: 11. Germline CDR1 is SGHAT and CDR2 is FQNNGV. The CDR3 spans 16 residues. Written as DNA, the CDR3 is TGTGCCAGCAGCTACTCTACAGGGGAACCGGACACTGAAGCTTTCTTT. Protein sequence: CASSYSTGEPDTEAFF.

This sequence joins TRBV6-5 and TRBJ2-2; D not certain. Looked up from germline, CDR1 is MNHEY and CDR2 is SVGAGI. There are 13 residues in the CDR3. The V gene lost 4 bases and the J gene lost 4 bases, with 7 bases spanning the gap. In nucleotides, the CDR3 is TGTGCCAGCAGTTTCGACGGCACCGGGGAGCTGTTTTTT. Translation: CASSFDGTGELFF.

This clone occurred once. The CDR3 DNA is TGTGCCAGCAGCTTGGGTCGGATCTTCACAGATACGCAGTATTTT. Translation gives CASSLGRIFTDTQYF. The chain links TRBV5-6 to TRBJ2-3; D is uncertain. The CDR3 loop spans 15 amino acids. Germline V CDR1 and CDR2: SGHDT, YYEEEE. The germline V and J ends were trimmed by 0 bases and 2 bases, with 10 bases remaining between them.

The chain has TRBV7-9 and TRBJ1-1; D is ambiguous. Per the germline V gene, CDR1 is SEHNR and CDR2 is FQNEAQ (reference sequence). The germline V and J ends were trimmed by 6 bases and 4 bases, with 15 bases remaining between them. The CDR3 is made up of 14 amino acids. CDR3 sequence reads: CASRAGIVSTEAFF. The CDR3 bases are TGTGCCAGCAGGGCGGGAATCGTCAGCACTGAAGCTTTCTTT.

The rearrangement uses TRBV11-3 and TRBJ1-6; D gene uncertain. In germline, CDR1 is SGHNT, CDR2 YENEEA. V dropped 4 bases and J dropped 1 base, with 11 bases sitting between them. The CDR3 spans 16 residues. The CDR3 sequence: CASSYGPLSYNSPLHF. The CDR3 DNA follows: TGTGCCAGCAGCTACGGGCCCCTGTCCTATAATTCACCCCTCCACTTT. Drawing the rest from reference TRBV11-3 and TRBJ1-6, the complete variable domain is EAGVVQSPRYKIIEKKQPVAFWCNPISGHNTLYWYLQNLGQGPELLIRYENEEAVDDSQLPKDRFSAERLKGVDSTLKIQPAELGDSAVYLCASSYGPLSYNSPLHFGNGTRLTVT.

In its sample, this clone is large. The chain couples TRBV4-2 to TRBJ1-2; 10 bases agree with TRBD1. V shed 1 base and J 6 bases; nucleotides not matched to a gene: 8. The germline gives CDR1 LGHNA, CDR2 YNFKEQ. The CDR3 is 16 residues long. The CDR3 reads CASSQGPGTGVDGYTF. DNA for the CDR3: TGTGCCAGCAGCCAAGGACCCGGGACAGGGGTCGATGGCTACACCTTC.

The chain joins TRBV5-4 to TRBJ2-2; D gene uncertain. The CDR3 runs to 13 residues. V was pared by 0 bases and J by 5 bases, with 5 bases between. Per germline, CDR1 SGHNT and CDR2 YYREEE (reference sequence). CDR3 nucleotide sequence: TGTGCCAGCAGCTTGGATCCAACCGGGGAGCTGTTTTTT. Protein: CASSLDPTGELFF.

The rearrangement uses TRBV4-3 and TRBJ2-7; perhaps TRBD1 as D (6 bases). The CDR3 has 18 residues. Trimming removed 0 bases at V and 0 bases at J, with 18 bases between. From germline, CDR1 is LGHNA and CDR2 YSLEER. The CDR3 reads CASSQDGGQGHYSYEQYF. The DNA for the CDR3 is TGCGCCAGCAGCCAAGATGGCGGCCAGGGGCACTACTCCTACGAGCAGTACTTC.

The table lists this clone with a count of one. The J gene is TRBJ2-7, the V gene TRBV6-6; no definite D call. The V gene lost 6 bases and the J gene lost 2 bases, with 11 bases spanning the gap. CDR3 length equals 13 residues. The V gene's germline CDR1 is MNHNY and CDR2 SVGAGI (reference sequence). CDR3 amino acids: CASSHGRTYEQYF. The CDR3 DNA reads as TGTGCCAGCAGCCATGGACGGACCTACGAGCAGTACTTC.

The rearrangement uses TRBV4-2 and TRBJ1-5, with TRBD1 matching over 7 bases. The CDR3 is 15 residues long. Per the germline V gene, CDR1 is LGHNA and CDR2 is YNFKEQ. The V gene end was trimmed by 2 bases and the J gene end by 5 bases; junction bases not matched to a gene: 6. The CDR3 is CASSQLEGGYQPQHF. CDR3 DNA: TGTGCCAGCAGCCAACTCGAAGGGGGCTATCAGCCCCAGCATTTT.

This rearrangement joins TRBV14 to TRBJ2-7, with D possibly being TRBD2 (5 bases). V was cut by 9 bases and J by 2 bases, with 11 bases left in between. Per the germline V gene, CDR1 is SGHDN and CDR2 is FVKESK. This CDR3 is 12 amino acids long. The CDR3 DNA reads TGTGCCAGTTCGGACTCTGCCTACGAGCAGTACTTC. Its protein product is CASSDSAYEQYF.

The chain uses TRBV7-9 and TRBJ2-7, with D perhaps TRBD1 (6 bases). This CDR3 has 13 residues. Per germline, CDR1 SEHNR and CDR2 FQNEAQ (reference sequence). V lost 6 bases, J lost 4 bases, and 13 bases lay in between. CDR3 bases: TGTGCCAGCAGGAAAGGACAGAGATACGAGCAGTACTTC. Protein sequence: CASRKGQRYEQYF.

The chain combines TRBV5-4 with TRBJ2-7; tentatively, D is TRBD1 or TRBD2 (6 bases each). Germline CDR1 is SGHNT and CDR2 is YYREEE (reference sequence). The CDR3 is made up of 14 amino acids. V was cut by 4 bases and J by 3 bases, with 14 bases left in between. CDR3 nucleotides: TGTGCCAGCAGCCCGGGACACGGGGGCTACGAGCAGTACTTC. Translating it yields CASSPGHGGYEQYF.